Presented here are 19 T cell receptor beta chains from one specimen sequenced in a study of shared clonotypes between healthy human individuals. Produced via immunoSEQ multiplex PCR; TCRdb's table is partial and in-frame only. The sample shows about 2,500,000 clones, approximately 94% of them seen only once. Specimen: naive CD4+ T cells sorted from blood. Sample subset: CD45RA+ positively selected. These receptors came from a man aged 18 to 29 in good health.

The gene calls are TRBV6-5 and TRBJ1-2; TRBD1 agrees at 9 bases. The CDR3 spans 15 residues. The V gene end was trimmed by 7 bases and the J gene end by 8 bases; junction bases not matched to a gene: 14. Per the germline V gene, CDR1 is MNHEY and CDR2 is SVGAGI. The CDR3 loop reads CASIHKSGTGIGYTF. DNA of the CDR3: TGTGCCAGCATTCACAAGTCCGGGACAGGGATCGGCTACACCTTC.

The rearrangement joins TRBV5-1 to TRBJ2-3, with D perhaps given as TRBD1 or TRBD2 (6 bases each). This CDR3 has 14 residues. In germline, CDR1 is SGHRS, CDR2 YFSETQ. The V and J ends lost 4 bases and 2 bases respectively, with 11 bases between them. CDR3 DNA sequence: TGCGCCAGCAGCGCGGGACACAACACAGATACGCAGTATTTT. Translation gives CASSAGHNTDTQYF.

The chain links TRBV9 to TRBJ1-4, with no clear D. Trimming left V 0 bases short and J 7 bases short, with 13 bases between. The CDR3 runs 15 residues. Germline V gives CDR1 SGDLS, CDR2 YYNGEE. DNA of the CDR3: TGTGCCAGCAGCGTAGCGGCAGGAAGGATTGAAAAACTGTTTTTT. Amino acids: CASSVAAGRIEKLFF.

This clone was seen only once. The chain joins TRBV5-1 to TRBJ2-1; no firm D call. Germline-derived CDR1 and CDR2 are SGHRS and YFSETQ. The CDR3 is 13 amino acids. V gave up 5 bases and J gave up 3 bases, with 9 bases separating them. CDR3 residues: CASRGNSYNEQFF. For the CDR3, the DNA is TGCGCCAGCAGGGGTAACAGCTACAATGAGCAGTTCTTC. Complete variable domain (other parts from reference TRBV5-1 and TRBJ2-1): KAGVTQTPRYLIKTRGQQVTLSCSPISGHRSVSWYQQTPGQGLQFLFEYFSETQRNKGNFPGRFSGRQFSNSRSEMNVSTLELGDSALYLCASRGNSYNEQFFGPGTRLTVL.

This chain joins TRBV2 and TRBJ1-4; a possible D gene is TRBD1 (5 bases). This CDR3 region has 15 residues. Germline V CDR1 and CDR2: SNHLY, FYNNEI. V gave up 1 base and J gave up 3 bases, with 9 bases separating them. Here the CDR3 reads CASSEEQGPNEKLFF. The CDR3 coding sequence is TGTGCCAGCAGTGAAGAGCAGGGACCTAATGAAAAACTGTTTTTT.

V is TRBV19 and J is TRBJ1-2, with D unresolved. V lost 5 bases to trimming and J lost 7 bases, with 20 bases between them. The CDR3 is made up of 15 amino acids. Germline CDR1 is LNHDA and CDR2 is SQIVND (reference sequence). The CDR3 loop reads CASSSPWGLTAGYTF. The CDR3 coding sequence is TGTGCCAGTAGTTCCCCTTGGGGATTAACGGCTGGCTACACCTTC.

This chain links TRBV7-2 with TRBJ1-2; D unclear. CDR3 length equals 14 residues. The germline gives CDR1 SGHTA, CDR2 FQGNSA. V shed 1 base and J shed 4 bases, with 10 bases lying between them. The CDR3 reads CASSLEAGFYGYTF. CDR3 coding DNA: TGTGCCAGCAGCTTAGAGGCCGGGTTCTATGGCTACACCTTC.

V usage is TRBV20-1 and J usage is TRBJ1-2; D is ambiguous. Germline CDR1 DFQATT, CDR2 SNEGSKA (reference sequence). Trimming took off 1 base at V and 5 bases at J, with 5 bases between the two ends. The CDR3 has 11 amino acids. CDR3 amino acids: CSARVWYGYTF. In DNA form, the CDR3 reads TGCAGTGCTAGAGTGTGGTATGGCTACACCTTC.

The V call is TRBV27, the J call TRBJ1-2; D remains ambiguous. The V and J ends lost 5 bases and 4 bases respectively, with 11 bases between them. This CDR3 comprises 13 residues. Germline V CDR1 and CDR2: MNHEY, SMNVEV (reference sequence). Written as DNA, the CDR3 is TGTGCCAGCAGTCCTAGCCTAGGCTATGGCTACACCTTC. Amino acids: CASSPSLGYGYTF.

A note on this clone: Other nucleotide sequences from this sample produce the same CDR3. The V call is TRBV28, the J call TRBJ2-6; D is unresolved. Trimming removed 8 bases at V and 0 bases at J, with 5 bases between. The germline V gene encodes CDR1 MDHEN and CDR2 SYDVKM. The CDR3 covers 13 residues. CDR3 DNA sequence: TGTGCCAGCGGGATCTCTGGGGCCAACGTCCTGACTTTC. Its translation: CASGISGANVLTF.

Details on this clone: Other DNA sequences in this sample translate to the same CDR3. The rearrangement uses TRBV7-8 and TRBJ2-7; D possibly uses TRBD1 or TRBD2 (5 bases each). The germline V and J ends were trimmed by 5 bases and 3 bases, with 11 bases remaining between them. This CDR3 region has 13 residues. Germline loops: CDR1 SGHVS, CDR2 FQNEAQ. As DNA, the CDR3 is TGTGCCAGCAGCCTGGGACGTCTCTACGAGCAGTACTTC. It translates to CASSLGRLYEQYF.

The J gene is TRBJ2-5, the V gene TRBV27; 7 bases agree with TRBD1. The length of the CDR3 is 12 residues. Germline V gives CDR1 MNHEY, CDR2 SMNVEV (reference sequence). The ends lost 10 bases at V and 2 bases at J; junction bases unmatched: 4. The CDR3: CATPGQQETQYF. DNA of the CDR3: TGTGCCACCCCGGGACAGCAAGAGACCCAGTACTTC.

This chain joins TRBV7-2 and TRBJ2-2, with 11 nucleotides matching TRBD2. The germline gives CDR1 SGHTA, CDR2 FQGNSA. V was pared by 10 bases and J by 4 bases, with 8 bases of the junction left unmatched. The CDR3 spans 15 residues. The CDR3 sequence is CAITSGSSFTGELFF. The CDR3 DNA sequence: TGTGCCATCACTAGCGGGAGTTCTTTCACCGGGGAGCTGTTTTTT.

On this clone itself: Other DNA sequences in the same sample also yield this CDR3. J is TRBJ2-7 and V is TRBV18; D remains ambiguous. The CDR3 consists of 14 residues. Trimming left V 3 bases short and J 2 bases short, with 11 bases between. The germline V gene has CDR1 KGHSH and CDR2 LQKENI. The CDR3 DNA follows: TGTGCCAGCTCACCGGGCCGGAAAACCTACGAGCAGTACTTC. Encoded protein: CASSPGRKTYEQYF.

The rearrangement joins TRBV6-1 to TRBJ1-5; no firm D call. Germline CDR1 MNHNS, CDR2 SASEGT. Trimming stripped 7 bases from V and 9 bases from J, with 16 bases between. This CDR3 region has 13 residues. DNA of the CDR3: TGTGCCAGCAACCAGGCGGGCGATATGCCCCAGCATTTT. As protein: CASNQAGDMPQHF.

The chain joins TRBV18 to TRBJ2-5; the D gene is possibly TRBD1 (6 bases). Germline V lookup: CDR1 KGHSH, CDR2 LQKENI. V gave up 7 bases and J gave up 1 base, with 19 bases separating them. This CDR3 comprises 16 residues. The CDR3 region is CASYRDTLGVQETQYF. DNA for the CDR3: TGTGCCAGCTACCGGGACACGCTGGGGGTCCAAGAGACCCAGTACTTC.

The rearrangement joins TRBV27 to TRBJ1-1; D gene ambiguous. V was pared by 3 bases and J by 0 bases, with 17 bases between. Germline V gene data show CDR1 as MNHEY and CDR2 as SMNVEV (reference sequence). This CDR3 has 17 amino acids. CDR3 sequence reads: CASSFLTPGGMNTEAFF. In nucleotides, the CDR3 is TGTGCCAGCAGTTTTTTAACTCCCGGTGGGATGAACACTGAAGCTTTCTTT.

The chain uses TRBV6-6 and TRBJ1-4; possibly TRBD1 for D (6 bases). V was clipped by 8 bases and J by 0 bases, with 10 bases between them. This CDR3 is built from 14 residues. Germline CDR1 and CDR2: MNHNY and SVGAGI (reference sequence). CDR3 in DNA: TGTGCCAGCCAGGACAGTGCAACTAATGAAAAACTGTTTTTT. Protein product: CASQDSATNEKLFF.

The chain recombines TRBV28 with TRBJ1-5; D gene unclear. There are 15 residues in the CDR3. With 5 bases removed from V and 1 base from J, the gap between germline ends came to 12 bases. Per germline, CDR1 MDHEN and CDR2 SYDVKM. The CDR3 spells CASSPLGASNQPQHF. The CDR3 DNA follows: TGTGCCAGCAGTCCCCTGGGAGCGAGCAATCAGCCCCAGCATTTT. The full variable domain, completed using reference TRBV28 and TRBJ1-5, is DVKVTQSSRYLVKRTGEKVFLECVQDMDHENMFWYRQDPGLGLRLIYFSYDVKMKEKGDIPEGYSVSREKKERFSLILESASTNQTSMYLCASSPLGASNQPQHFGDGTRLSIL.